Listed below are T cell receptor beta chains from one sample, sequenced in a study of T cell responses to AZD1222 COVID-19 vaccine. Assay: immunoSEQ multiplex PCR; the TCRdb copy retains only in-frame clones and omits some. The table includes some 70,000 clones, 65% to 90% detected once. The specimen comprised peripheral blood, sampled on day 0 of AZD1222 vaccination. The receptors were gathered from an adult in good health. Each CDR3 is given with its conserved first and last residue. D genes are given only for firm matches. Clone size is shown for a subset of rows, as once, few, many or a class of expanded clone.

D gene,CDR3 length,J gene,V gene,clone size,CDR3 protein,CDR3 DNA
-,11,TRBJ2-1,TRBV29-1,-,CSVDRYNEQFF,TGCAGCGTTGACAGATACAATGAGCAGTTCTTC
-,15,TRBJ2-5,TRBV6-1,-,CASSDPPEAQETQYF,TGTGCCAGCAGTGACCCACCTGAGGCGCAAGAGACCCAGTACTTC
-,15,TRBJ2-7,TRBV9,-,CASSVTGLSSYEQYF,TGTGCCAGCAGCGTCACGGGACTGAGCTCCTACGAGCAGTACTTC
-,16,TRBJ1-1,TRBV5-6,-,CASSGDTGALATEAFF,TGTGCCAGCAGCGGGGATACCGGGGCTCTTGCCACTGAAGCTTTCTTT
TRBD1,15,TRBJ1-2,TRBV5-1,-,CASSQDRGRSYGYTF,TGCGCCAGCAGCCAGGACAGGGGGCGTTCCTATGGCTACACCTTC
-,16,TRBJ1-5,TRBV5-6,-,CASSLVREGSNQPQHF,TGTGCCAGCAGCTTGGTCCGGGAAGGAAGCAATCAGCCCCAGCATTTT
-,13,TRBJ1-2,TRBV19,-,CASTRQGSYGYTF,TGTGCCTCTACCCGGCAGGGATCCTATGGCTACACCTTC
-,13,TRBJ1-1,TRBV7-9,medium-sized,CASSSTVNTEAFF,TGTGCCAGCAGCTCGACAGTTAACACTGAAGCTTTCTTT
-,14,TRBJ1-5,TRBV6-2/TRBV6-3,-,CASSYTGRDQPQHF,TGTGCCAGCAGTTATACAGGGAGGGATCAGCCCCAGCATTTT
-,15,TRBJ1-1,TRBV2,-,CASSEGWGGNTEAFF,TGTGCCAGCAGTGAGGGATGGGGGGGGAACACTGAAGCTTTCTTT
-,14,TRBJ1-2,TRBV5-1,-,CASSLTGSSGGYTF,TGCGCCAGCAGCTTGACGGGGAGTTCGGGTGGCTACACCTTC
-,14,TRBJ2-5,TRBV14,-,CASSQSIGSETQYF,TGTGCCAGCAGCCAATCGATAGGATCGGAGACCCAGTACTTC
-,13,TRBJ1-1,TRBV27,-,CASSLRDSREAFF,TGTGCCAGCAGTTTGAGGGACTCTCGCGAAGCTTTCTTT
-,14,TRBJ1-2,TRBV6-2/TRBV6-3,-,CASSSGDLVYGYTF,TGTGCCAGCAGCTCAGGGGATCTTGTCTATGGCTACACCTTC
-,12,TRBJ1-1,TRBV30,-,CAWSVSAHQAFF,TGTGCCTGGAGTGTATCGGCACACCAAGCTTTCTTT
-,14,TRBJ2-2,TRBV5-1,few,CASSFPEGAGELFF,TGCGCCAGCAGCTTCCCCGAGGGGGCCGGGGAGCTGTTTTTT
-,15,TRBJ1-2,TRBV19,once,CASSMRRGINYGYTF,TGTGCCAGTAGTATGAGAAGAGGGATCAACTATGGCTACACCTTC
TRBD1,14,TRBJ2-1,TRBV18,-,CASSSGQGADEQFF,TGTGCCAGCTCATCAGGACAGGGCGCTGATGAGCAGTTCTTC
-,13,TRBJ2-3,TRBV5-8,-,CASSFGGSDTQYF,TGTGCCAGCAGCTTCGGCGGCTCTGATACGCAGTATTTT
-,13,TRBJ2-1,TRBV19,-,CASSILEYNEQFF,TGTGCCAGTAGTATTTTAGAGTACAATGAGCAGTTCTTC
-,14,TRBJ1-2,TRBV11-2,-,CASSSTSGPLGYTF,TGTGCCAGCAGCTCCACCTCGGGGCCCCTGGGCTACACCTTC
-,15,TRBJ1-6,TRBV7-2,-,CASSLGGFDNSPLHF,TGTGCCAGCAGCTTGGGGGGGTTCGATAATTCACCCCTCCACTTT
-,13,TRBJ2-7,TRBV6-4,-,CASSLYQGYEQYF,TGTGCCAGCAGCCTATACCAGGGTTACGAGCAGTACTTC
TRBD1,17,TRBJ2-3,TRBV5-1,few,CASSSYSGQGGADTQYF,TGCGCCAGCAGCTCGTATTCGGGACAGGGTGGCGCAGATACGCAGTATTTT
-,14,TRBJ1-4,TRBV2,-,CASGGQLTNEKLFF,TGTGCCAGCGGGGGACAATTGACTAATGAAAAACTGTTTTTT
-,17,TRBJ2-7,TRBV19,-,CASSISLSQADSYEQYF,TGTGCCAGTAGTATAAGTCTCTCGCAGGCGGACTCCTACGAGCAGTACTTC
-,15,TRBJ1-2,TRBV14,-,CASSQELGLAYGYTF,TGTGCCAGCAGCCAAGAGCTGGGCTTAGCCTATGGCTACACCTTC
-,11,TRBJ1-2,TRBV27,-,CASRDHYGYTF,TGTGCCAGCCGAGACCACTATGGCTACACCTTC
TRBD2,16,TRBJ2-1,TRBV9,-,CASSDRLAGPQNEQFF,TGTGCCAGCAGCGACCGACTAGCGGGGCCGCAGAATGAGCAGTTCTTC
-,14,TRBJ2-1,TRBV7-2,once,CASSTSASLYEQFF,TGTGCCAGCAGCACTTCGGCGTCCTTATATGAGCAGTTCTTC
TRBD1,18,TRBJ2-6,TRBV7-2,-,CASSLEPGGTRGANVLTF,TGTGCCAGCAGCTTAGAGCCAGGGGGTACGAGAGGGGCCAACGTCCTGACTTTC
TRBD1,16,TRBJ2-7,TRBV3-1/TRBV3-2,-,CASSQPTGTGNYEQYF,TGTGCCAGCAGCCAACCTACCGGGACAGGGAACTACGAGCAGTACTTC
TRBD1,16,TRBJ2-1,TRBV11-2,-,CASSFQGDRFYNEQFF,TGTGCCAGCAGCTTCCAGGGGGACAGATTCTACAATGAGCAGTTCTTC
TRBD1,16,TRBJ1-6,TRBV28,-,CASSLYGQGNNSPLHF,TGTGCCAGCAGTTTATACGGACAGGGTAATAATTCACCCCTCCACTTT
-,15,TRBJ2-2,TRBV7-3,-,CASSSRTVNTGELFF,TGTGCCAGCAGCTCCCGGACAGTAAACACCGGGGAGCTGTTTTTT
-,15,TRBJ2-7,TRBV15,-,CATSRDVVRTYEQYF,TGTGCCACCAGCAGAGATGTGGTCCGAACCTACGAGCAGTACTTC
-,16,TRBJ2-3,TRBV5-1,once,CASSVEWGASTDTQYF,TGCGCCAGCAGCGTGGAGTGGGGGGCCAGCACAGATACGCAGTATTTT
-,11,TRBJ1-1,TRBV29-1,few,CSVSENTEAFF,TGCAGCGTTTCTGAGAACACTGAAGCTTTCTTT
TRBD2,14,TRBJ2-1,TRBV6-5,-,CASSAGGEYNEQFF,TGTGCCAGCAGCGCGGGGGGCGAATACAATGAGCAGTTCTTC
TRBD2,14,TRBJ2-3,TRBV6-2/TRBV6-3,-,CASSPGAGADTQYF,TGTGCCAGCAGCCCAGGAGCGGGGGCGGATACGCAGTATTTT
-,15,TRBJ1-2,TRBV5-6,-,CASVPVGGTHYGYTF,TGTGCCAGCGTCCCCGTGGGGGGGACCCACTATGGCTACACCTTC
TRBD1,13,TRBJ1-4,TRBV27,-,CASSGQANEKLFF,TGTGCCAGCAGTGGACAGGCTAATGAAAAACTGTTTTTT
-,13,TRBJ2-1,TRBV29-1,-,CSVDQNSYNEQFF,TGCAGCGTTGATCAGAACTCCTACAATGAGCAGTTCTTC
TRBD1,16,TRBJ2-3,TRBV7-2,-,CASSLLGGYLADTQYF,TGTGCCAGCAGCTTACTAGGGGGCTATCTGGCAGATACGCAGTATTTT
-,13,TRBJ1-5,TRBV6-6,-,CASSGGANQPQHF,TGTGCCAGCAGCGGGGGTGCCAATCAGCCCCAGCATTTT
TRBD1,12,TRBJ1-1,TRBV6-5,-,CASSLRTGEAFF,TGTGCCAGCAGCCTCCGGACAGGCGAAGCTTTCTTT